The sequence of this TCR beta chain was determined in a study of vaccination effects on CD4 cells after COVID-19. Study overall: Two-dose BNT162b2 or mRNA-1273 vaccination was given to participants. Study conclusions and caveats: From healthy vaccinees, only 1 of 255 vaccine-induced clones also reacted to common cold coronaviruses. Missing from the study were early post-infection timepoints, and its convalescent patients were few.

Clones were sequenced by immunoSEQ multiplex PCR, and TCRdb holds only the in-frame ones, with some missing. This table holds about 52,000 clones, more than 75% found once. The length of the CDR3 is 12 residues. The V end lost 11 bases, the J end lost 0 bases, and 9 bases lay between the germline ends. From germline, CDR1 is MGHRA and CDR2 YSYEKL. Viral peptide pool expansion of antigen-specific CD4+ T cells preceded sequencing in the ViraFEST assay. CD4+ T cell isolation took place after 10 days of culture. Among the vaccine recipients, none had a prior SARS-CoV-2 infection, and nucleocapsid antibodies were negative. Details on this clone: Its antigen remains unknown.

V is TRBV4-1 and J is TRBJ2-3; D might be TRBD2 (6 bases). The sample was CD4+ T cells from PBMCs cultured with HCoV-OC43 spike peptides, taken before COVID-19 vaccination. Subset defined: HCoV-OC43 spike overlapping peptide pool stimulation. The TCR originated in a human donor who received a COVID-19 vaccine. CDR3 sequence reads: CARGGSTDTQYF. The CDR3 DNA follows: TGCGCCCGAGGAGGGAGCACAGATACGCAGTATTTT.